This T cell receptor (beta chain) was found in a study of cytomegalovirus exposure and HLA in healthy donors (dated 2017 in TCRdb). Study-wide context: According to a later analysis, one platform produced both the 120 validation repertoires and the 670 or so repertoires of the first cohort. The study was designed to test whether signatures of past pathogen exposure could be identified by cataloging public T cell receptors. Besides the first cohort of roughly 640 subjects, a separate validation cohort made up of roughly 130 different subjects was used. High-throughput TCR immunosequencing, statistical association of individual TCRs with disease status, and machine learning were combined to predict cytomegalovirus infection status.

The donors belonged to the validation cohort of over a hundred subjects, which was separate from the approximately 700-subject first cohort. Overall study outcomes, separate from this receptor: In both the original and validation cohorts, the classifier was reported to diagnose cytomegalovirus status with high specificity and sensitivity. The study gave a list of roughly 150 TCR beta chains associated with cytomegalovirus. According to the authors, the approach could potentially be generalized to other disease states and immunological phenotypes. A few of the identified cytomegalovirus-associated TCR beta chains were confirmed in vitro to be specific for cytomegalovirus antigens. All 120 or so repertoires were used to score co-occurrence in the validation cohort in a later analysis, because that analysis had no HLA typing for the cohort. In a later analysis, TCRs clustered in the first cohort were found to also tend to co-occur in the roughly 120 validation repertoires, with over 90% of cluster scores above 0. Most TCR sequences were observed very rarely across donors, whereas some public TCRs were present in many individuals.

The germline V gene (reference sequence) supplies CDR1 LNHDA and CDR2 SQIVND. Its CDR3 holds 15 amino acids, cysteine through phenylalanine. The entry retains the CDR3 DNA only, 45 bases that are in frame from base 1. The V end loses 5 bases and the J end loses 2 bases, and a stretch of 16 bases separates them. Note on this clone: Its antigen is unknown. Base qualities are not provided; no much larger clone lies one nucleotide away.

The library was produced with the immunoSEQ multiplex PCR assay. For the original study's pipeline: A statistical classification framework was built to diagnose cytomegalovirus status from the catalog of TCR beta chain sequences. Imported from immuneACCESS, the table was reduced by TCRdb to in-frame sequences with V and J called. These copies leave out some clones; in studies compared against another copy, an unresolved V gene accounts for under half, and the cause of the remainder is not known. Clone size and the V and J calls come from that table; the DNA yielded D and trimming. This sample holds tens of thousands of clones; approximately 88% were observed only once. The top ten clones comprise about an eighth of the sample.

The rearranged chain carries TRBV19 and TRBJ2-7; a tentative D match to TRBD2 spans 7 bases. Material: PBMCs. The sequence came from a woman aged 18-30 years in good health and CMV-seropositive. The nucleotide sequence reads TGTGCCAGTAGTCCCTCGTCGGGGGGCCCCTACGAGCAGTACTTC. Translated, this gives CASSPSSGGPYEQYF.